This T cell receptor beta chain was captured by sequencing in a study of shared clonotypes between healthy human individuals. Across the study: Every donor yielded three CD4 naive, three CD4 memory, two CD8 naive and one CD8 memory plate. Study-wide results and limits: At large depth, rarefaction still showed sorted-subset sequencing to be incomplete.

The germline V gene encodes CDR1 MDHEN and CDR2 SYDVKM. The CDR3 is 13 residues long. V was pared by 3 bases and J by 6 bases, with 9 bases between. An assay was performed, and its level was deep. Generated by immunoSEQ multiplex PCR, the TCRdb table keeps only in-frame clones and is missing some. The table includes some 1.5 million clones, 95% to 99% detected once. This clone was recorded only once. Antigen specificity is unknown. This chain links TRBV28 with TRBJ2-1; D uncertain. What was sequenced was naive CD4+ T cells sorted from blood. Noted subset: CD45RA+ positively selected. The clonotype originates from a man aged 25 to 40 in good health. The CDR3 is CASSLQGGNEQFF. The CDR3 bases are TGTGCCAGCAGTTTGCAAGGCGGCAATGAGCAGTTCTTC.